This T cell receptor beta chain was recorded in a study of blood T cell repertoires in COVID-19. Background on the study: T cells, B-cell-depleted T cells, or PBMCs provided the cDNA or gDNA that served as material.

The length of the CDR3 is 13 residues. Looked up from germline, CDR1 is LNHDA and CDR2 is SQIVND (reference sequence). Trimming left V 0 bases short and J 11 bases short, with 11 bases between. Here immunoSEQ multiplex PCR was the method, and the copy in TCRdb shows in-frame clones only, minus some. This table has around 250,000 clones, approximately 85% appearing once. This chain links TRBV19 with TRBJ1-5; the D is unclear. The sequence was obtained from a man aged 45 to 65 with active or convalescent COVID-19. The sample taken for sequencing was peripheral blood. CDR3 nucleotides: TGTGCCAGTAGTATAGATCCGTATTCGGCCCAGCATTTT. It is translated as CASSIDPYSAQHF.